This TCR beta chain came from a study of blood T cell repertoires in COVID-19. V lost 8 bases and J lost 5; bases outside the gene matches: 14. CDR1 is ENHRY and CDR2 is SYGVKD in the germline V gene. There are 15 residues in the CDR3. Data came from immunoSEQ multiplex PCR; TCRdb stores just in-frame clones and leaves some out. The table shows 200,000 to 250,000 clones, with around 85% occurring only once. The source of this sequence is a human donor in a cohort sampled during active COVID-19. J is TRBJ2-5 and V is TRBV10-3, with TRBD1 identical over 7 bases. Sequencing was carried out using peripheral blood. The CDR3 coding sequence is TGTGCCATCGGTACCGGGGACAGATCGGGGGAGACCCAGTACTTC. It specifies CAIGTGDRSGETQYF.